One T cell receptor beta chain is described in this entry. Its matching antigen is unknown. These data originate in a study of T cell repertoires in ileal Crohn's disease. Study-level background: Median disease duration was about 8.5 years; 35% smoked at surgery. General observations from the study: Compared with non-smokers, active smokers at surgery showed more clonal expansions. Clonality above 26.8% at surgery always came with endoscopic recurrence.

The repertoire was sequenced with immunoSEQ multiplex PCR; TCRdb's copy has only in-frame clones and lacks some. The sample carries tens of thousands of clones, roughly 81% recorded once. V lost 5 bases and J lost 5; bases outside the gene matches: 8. The CDR3 is made up of 15 amino acids. The germline V gene encodes CDR1 SEHNR and CDR2 FQNEAQ (reference sequence). The rearrangement joins TRBV7-9 to TRBJ2-5; 10 nucleotides match TRBD1. The receptor was derived from an adult with Crohn's disease. Sequenced sample: ileal tissue. CDR3 loop: CASSPGQGDSETQYF. The CDR3 DNA reads TGTGCCAGCAGCCCAGGACAGGGGGATTCGGAGACCCAGTACTTC.